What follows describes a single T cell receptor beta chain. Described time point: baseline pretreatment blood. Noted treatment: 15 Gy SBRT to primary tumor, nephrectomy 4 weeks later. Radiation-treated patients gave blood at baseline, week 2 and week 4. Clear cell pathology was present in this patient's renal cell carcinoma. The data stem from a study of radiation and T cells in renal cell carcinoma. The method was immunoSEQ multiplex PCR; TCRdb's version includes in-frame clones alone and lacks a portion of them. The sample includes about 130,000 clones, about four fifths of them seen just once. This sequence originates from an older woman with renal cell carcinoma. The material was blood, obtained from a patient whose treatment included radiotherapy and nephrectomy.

Written as DNA, the CDR3 is TGTGCCAGTAGTACCGGTCAGGACAGGGGGCGTAACAACGAGCAGTACTTC. Translating it yields CASSTGQDRGRNNEQYF. The V call is TRBV19, the J call TRBJ2-7, with TRBD1 matching 11 bases. This CDR3 spans 17 amino acids. J was trimmed by 5 bases and V by 4 bases; bases with no gene match: 13. Per the germline V gene, CDR1 is LNHDA and CDR2 is SQIVND (reference sequence).